The clone carrying this T cell receptor beta chain was counted once. The antigen is not known. V lost 3 bases, J lost 3 bases, and 2 bases stayed unmatched. CDR1 is DFQATT and CDR2 is SNEGSKA in the germline V gene (reference sequence). This CDR3 contains 14 residues. Through a sample-barcoded 5' primer and a J-beta primer mix, a second PCR was run for about 6 to 11 cycles. A single record per CDR3 protein comes from TCRdb applying MiXCR to the 5' RACE reads. The sample includes hundreds of thousands of distinct CDR3 sequences, around 50% of them seen just once. This entry is derived from a study of blood T cells in healthy people across ages. Findings and caveats of the study: Researchers deemed the diversity estimates from one million T cells underestimates.

What was sequenced was blood. The TCR was taken from a middle-aged man in good health. The chain uses TRBV20-1 and TRBJ2-3, with 11 bases matching TRBD2. The CDR3 region is CSARTSGATDTQYF. DNA for the CDR3: TGCAGTGCTAGGACTAGCGGGGCAACAGATACGCAGTATTTT.